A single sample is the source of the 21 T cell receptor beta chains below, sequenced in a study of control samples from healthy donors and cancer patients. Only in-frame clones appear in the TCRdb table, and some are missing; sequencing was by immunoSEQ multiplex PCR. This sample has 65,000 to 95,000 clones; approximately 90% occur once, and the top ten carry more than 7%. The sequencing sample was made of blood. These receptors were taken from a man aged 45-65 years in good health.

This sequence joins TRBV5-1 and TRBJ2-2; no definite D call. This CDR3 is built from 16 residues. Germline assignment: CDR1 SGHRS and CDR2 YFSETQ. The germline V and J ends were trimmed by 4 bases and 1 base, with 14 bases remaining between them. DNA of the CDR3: TGCGCCAGCAGCCCGGCGAACGGGCAGAACACCGGGGAGCTGTTTTTT. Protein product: CASSPANGQNTGELFF.

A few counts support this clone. The CDR3 bases are TGTGCCAGCAGCACTAGGTATTCACCCCTCCACTTT. Amino acids: CASSTRYSPLHF. The chain combines TRBV5-6 with TRBJ1-6; no reliable D call. Germline loops: CDR1 SGHDT, CDR2 YYEEEE. CDR3 length equals 12 residues. V shed 4 bases and J shed 8 bases, with 7 bases lying between them.

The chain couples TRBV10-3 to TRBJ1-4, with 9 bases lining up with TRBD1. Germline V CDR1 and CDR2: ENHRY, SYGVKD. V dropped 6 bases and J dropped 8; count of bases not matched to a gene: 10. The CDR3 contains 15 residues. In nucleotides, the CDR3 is TGTGCCATCAGCAGGGGGGACAGGGCGCTGGAAAAACTGTTTTTT. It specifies CAISRGDRALEKLFF.

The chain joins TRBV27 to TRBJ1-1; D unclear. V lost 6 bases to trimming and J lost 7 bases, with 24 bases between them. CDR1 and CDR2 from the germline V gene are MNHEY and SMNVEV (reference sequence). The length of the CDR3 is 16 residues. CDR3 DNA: TGTGCCAGCAGGGTGTTGGGTCGTGAGGGATTTATTGAAGCTTTCTTT. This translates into CASRVLGREGFIEAFF.

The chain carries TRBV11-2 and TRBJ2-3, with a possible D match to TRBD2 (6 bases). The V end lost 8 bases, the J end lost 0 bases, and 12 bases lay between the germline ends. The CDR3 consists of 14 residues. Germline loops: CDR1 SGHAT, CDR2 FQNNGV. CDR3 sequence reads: CASWGERSTDTQYF. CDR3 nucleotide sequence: TGTGCCAGCTGGGGGGAGCGTAGCACAGATACGCAGTATTTT.

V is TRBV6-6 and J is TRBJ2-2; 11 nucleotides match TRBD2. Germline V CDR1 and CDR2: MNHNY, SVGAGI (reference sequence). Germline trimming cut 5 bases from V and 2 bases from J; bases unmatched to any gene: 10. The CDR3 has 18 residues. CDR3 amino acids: CASSPPLAGGRNTGELFF. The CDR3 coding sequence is TGTGCCAGCAGTCCTCCTCTAGCGGGGGGACGAAACACCGGGGAGCTGTTTTTT.

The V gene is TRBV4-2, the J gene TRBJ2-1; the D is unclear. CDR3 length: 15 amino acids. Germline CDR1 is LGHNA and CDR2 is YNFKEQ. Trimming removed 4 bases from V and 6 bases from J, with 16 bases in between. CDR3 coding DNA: TGTGCCAGCAGCCCATTTATCTCCGGCCTCAATGAGCAGTTCTTC. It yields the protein CASSPFISGLNEQFF.

For the CDR3, the DNA is TGTGCCAGCAGCTTAGGCCAGGGGTTCTTGGAGACCCAGTACTTC. The encoded protein is CASSLGQGFLETQYF. J is TRBJ2-5 and V is TRBV7-8; maybe TRBD1 (6 bases). V dropped 1 base and J dropped 5 bases, with 14 bases sitting between them. The CDR3 covers 15 residues. Germline loops: CDR1 SGHVS, CDR2 FQNEAQ.

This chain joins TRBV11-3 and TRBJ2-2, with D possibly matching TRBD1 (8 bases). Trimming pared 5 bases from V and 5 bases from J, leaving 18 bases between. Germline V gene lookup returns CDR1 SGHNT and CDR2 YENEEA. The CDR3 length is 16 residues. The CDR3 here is CASSAPTGGGTGELFF. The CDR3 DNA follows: TGTGCCAGCAGCGCCCCAACAGGGGGGGGTACCGGGGAGCTGTTTTTT.

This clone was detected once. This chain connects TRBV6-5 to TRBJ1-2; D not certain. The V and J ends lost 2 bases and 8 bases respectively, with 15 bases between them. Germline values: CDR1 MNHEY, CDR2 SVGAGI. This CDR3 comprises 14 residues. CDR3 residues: CASSYLGSQGGYTF. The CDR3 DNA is TGTGCCAGCAGTTACCTGGGCTCGCAAGGAGGCTACACCTTC.

CDR3 bases: TGTGCCAGCAGCGCCGGGACGGTGAGGGATTCACCCCTCCACTTT. This sequence encodes CASSAGTVRDSPLHF. The V and J genes are TRBV7-6 and TRBJ1-6; TRBD1 is a possible D gene (5 bases). The CDR3 runs to 15 residues. The V gene's germline CDR1 is SGHVS and CDR2 FNYEAQ. Trimming took off 5 bases at V and 8 bases at J, with 16 bases between the two ends.

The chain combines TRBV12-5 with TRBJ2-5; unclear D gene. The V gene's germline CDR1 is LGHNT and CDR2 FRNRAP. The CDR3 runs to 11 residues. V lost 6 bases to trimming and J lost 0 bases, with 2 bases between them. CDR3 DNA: TGTGCTAGTGGATACCAAGAGACCCAGTACTTC. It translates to CASGYQETQYF.

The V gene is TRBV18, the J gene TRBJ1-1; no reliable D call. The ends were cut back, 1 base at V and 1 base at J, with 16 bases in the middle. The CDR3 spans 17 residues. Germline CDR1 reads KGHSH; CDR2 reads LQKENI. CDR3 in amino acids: CASSPLYGRYKNTEAFF. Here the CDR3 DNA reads TGTGCCAGCTCACCACTTTATGGCAGATATAAGAACACTGAAGCTTTCTTT.

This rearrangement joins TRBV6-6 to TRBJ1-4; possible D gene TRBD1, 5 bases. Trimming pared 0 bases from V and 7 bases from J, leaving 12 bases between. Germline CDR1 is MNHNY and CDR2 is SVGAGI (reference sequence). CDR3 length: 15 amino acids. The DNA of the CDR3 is TGTGCCAGCAGTTACTCGACGGGGGATAGTGAAAAACTGTTTTTT. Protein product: CASSYSTGDSEKLFF.

CDR3 protein: CASSENLGMNTEAFF. CDR3 in DNA: TGTGCCAGCAGTGAAAACCTCGGTATGAACACTGAAGCTTTCTTT. V is TRBV2 and J is TRBJ1-1; D is undetermined. V lost 2 bases to trimming and J lost 0 bases, with 10 bases between them. CDR1 and CDR2 from the germline V gene are SNHLY and FYNNEI. The CDR3 is made up of 15 amino acids.

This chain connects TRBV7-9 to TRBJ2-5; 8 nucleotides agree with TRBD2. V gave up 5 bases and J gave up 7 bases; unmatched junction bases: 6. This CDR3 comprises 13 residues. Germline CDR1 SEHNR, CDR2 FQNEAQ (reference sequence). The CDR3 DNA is TGTGCCAGCAGCGCTAGCGGGCCCGGGACCCAGTACTTC. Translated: CASSASGPGTQYF.

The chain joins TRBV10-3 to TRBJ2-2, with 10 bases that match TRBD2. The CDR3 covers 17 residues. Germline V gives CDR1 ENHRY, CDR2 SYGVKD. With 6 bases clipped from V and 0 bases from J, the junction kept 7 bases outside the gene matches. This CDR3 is CAISGRSGGTNTGELFF. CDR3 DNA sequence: TGTGCCATCAGCGGGCGTAGCGGGGGGACGAACACCGGGGAGCTGTTTTTT.

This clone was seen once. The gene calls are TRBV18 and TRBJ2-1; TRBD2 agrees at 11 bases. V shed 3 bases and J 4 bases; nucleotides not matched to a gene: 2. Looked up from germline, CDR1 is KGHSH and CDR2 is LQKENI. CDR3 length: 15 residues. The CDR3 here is CASSPRLAGYNEQFF. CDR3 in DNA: TGTGCCAGCTCACCTCGACTAGCGGGGTACAATGAGCAGTTCTTC.

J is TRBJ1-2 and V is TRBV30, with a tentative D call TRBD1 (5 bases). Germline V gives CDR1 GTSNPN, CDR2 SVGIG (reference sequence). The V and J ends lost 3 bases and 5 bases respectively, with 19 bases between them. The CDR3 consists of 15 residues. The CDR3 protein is CAWRPGGPPVYGYTF. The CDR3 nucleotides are TGTGCCTGGAGGCCGGGGGGACCGCCCGTTTATGGCTACACCTTC.

CDR3 coding DNA: TGTGCCAGCTCACCACGAGCCGGCGGGGGGACAGATACGCAGTATTTT. Translation: CASSPRAGGGTDTQYF. The V gene is TRBV18, the J gene TRBJ2-3; 8 bases are a match to TRBD2. This CDR3 is 16 amino acids long. The V and J ends lost 1 base and 3 bases, in that order; junction bases with no gene match: 6. CDR1 and CDR2 from the germline V gene are KGHSH and LQKENI.

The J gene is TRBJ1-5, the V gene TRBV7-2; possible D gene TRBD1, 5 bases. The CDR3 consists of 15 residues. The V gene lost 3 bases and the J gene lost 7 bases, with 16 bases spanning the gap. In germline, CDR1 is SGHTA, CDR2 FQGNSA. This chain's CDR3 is CASSFSRDGGQPQHF. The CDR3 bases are TGTGCCAGCAGCTTCAGCAGGGATGGAGGACAGCCCCAGCATTTT. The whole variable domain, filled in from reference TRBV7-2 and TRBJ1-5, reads GAGVSQSPSNKVTEKGKDVELRCDPISGHTALYWYRQSLGQGLEFLIYFQGNSAPDKSGLPSDRFSAERTGGSVSTLTIQRTQQEDSAVYLCASSFSRDGGQPQHFGDGTRLSIL.